The 13 T cell receptor beta chains below were found in one sample sequenced in a study of beta chain features in type 1 diabetes. The entirety of the isolated RNA underwent reverse transcription, so expressed TCRB transcripts were sequenced. TCRdb's copy holds only in-frame clones and misses some; the assay was immunoSEQ multiplex PCR. The data hold hundreds of thousands of clones, with 15% to 19% observed a single time. The sample comprised naive CD4+ T cells from blood. Source of these receptors: a young man in good health.

This clone was observed a handful of times. The J gene is TRBJ2-3, the V gene TRBV7-2, with 7 bases fitting TRBD1. Germline CDR1 SGHTA, CDR2 FQGNSA. This CDR3 has 16 amino acids. The V and J ends lost 6 bases and 0 bases, in that order; junction bases with no gene match: 9. CDR3 sequence: CASSWTGRTSTDTQYF. The CDR3 nucleotides are TGTGCCAGCAGTTGGACAGGTCGGACTAGCACAGATACGCAGTATTTT.

V and J are TRBV5-4 and TRBJ2-7, with D possibly being TRBD2 (6 bases). The CDR3 length is 13 residues. The V and J ends lost 0 bases and 8 bases respectively, with 12 bases between them. Germline V gene data show CDR1 as SGHNT and CDR2 as YYREEE (reference sequence). The CDR3 sequence is CASSLAGVDQQYF. The CDR3 DNA sequence: TGTGCCAGCAGCTTGGCGGGGGTAGATCAGCAGTACTTC.

This clone was seen only a few times. This chain links TRBV27 with TRBJ2-7, with 11 bases lining up with TRBD1. Trimming at V came to 7 bases and at J to 7 bases, leaving 9 bases not matched to a gene. The CDR3 consists of 14 residues. CDR1 MNHEY and CDR2 SMNVEV come from the germline V gene (reference sequence). In nucleotides, the CDR3 is TGTGCCAGCAAAGCCTTGGGACAGGGGGAAGAGCAGTACTTC. It specifies CASKALGQGEEQYF.

This clone was counted between two and nine times. The CDR3 loop reads CASSFLAGKAYNEQFF. CDR3 DNA sequence: TGTGCCAGCAGTTTTCTAGCGGGTAAGGCCTACAATGAGCAGTTCTTC. V gene TRBV28 combines with J gene TRBJ2-1; 8 bases are a match to TRBD2. Trimming cost V 3 bases and J 2 bases; bases outside gene matches: 6. The germline V gene encodes CDR1 MDHEN and CDR2 SYDVKM. The CDR3 length is 16 residues.

This chain uses TRBV5-1 with TRBJ2-1; 8 bases line up with TRBD2. With V trimmed by 1 base and J by 1 base, 7 bases remained unmatched. The CDR3 spans 17 residues. Looked up from germline, CDR1 is SGHRS and CDR2 is YFSETQ. The CDR3 coding sequence is TGCGCCAGCAGCTTGTTTAGCGGGGCCTTTTCCTACAATGAGCAGTTCTTC. As protein: CASSLFSGAFSYNEQFF. Variable domain in full (rest from reference TRBV5-1 and TRBJ2-1): KAGVTQTPRYLIKTRGQQVTLSCSPISGHRSVSWYQQTPGQGLQFLFEYFSETQRNKGNFPGRFSGRQFSNSRSEMNVSTLELGDSALYLCASSLFSGAFSYNEQFFGPGTRLTVL.

This chain joins TRBV4-3 and TRBJ2-7, with unresolved D. Germline V gene lookup returns CDR1 LGHNA and CDR2 YSLEER. Trimming took off 1 base at V and 2 bases at J, with 6 bases between the two ends. The CDR3 length is 13 residues. In DNA, the CDR3 is TGCGCCAGCAGCCAAGCCACGACCTACGAGCAGTACTTC. Translation: CASSQATTYEQYF.

The chain joins TRBV4-3 to TRBJ1-4; possible D gene TRBD1, 6 bases. The germline gives CDR1 LGHNA, CDR2 YSLEER. V lost 1 base and J lost 8, with 20 bases in between. There are 17 residues in the CDR3. CDR3 DNA sequence: TGCGCCAGCAGCCAAGGGTCATCATGGGGGCGCGGAGAAAAACTGTTTTTT. The encoded protein is CASSQGSSWGRGEKLFF.

V usage is TRBV19 and J usage is TRBJ2-2, with a weak D call TRBD1 (6 bases). From germline, CDR1 is LNHDA and CDR2 SQIVND (reference sequence). The CDR3 extends over 15 amino acids. V was cut by 6 bases and J by 7 bases, with 18 bases left in between. The DNA of the CDR3 is TGTGCCAGTAGAAAACAGGGAGCGCAAAGCGGGGAGCTGTTTTTT. It translates to CASRKQGAQSGELFF.

The genes are TRBV6-5 and TRBJ2-5; no reliable D call. This CDR3 has 14 amino acids. Deletions cut 0 bases from V and 2 bases from J, with 7 bases between. CDR1 is MNHEY, CDR2 SVGAGI, per germline. CDR3 region: CASSYSSSQETQYF. Here the CDR3 DNA reads TGTGCCAGCAGTTACTCTAGCAGTCAAGAGACCCAGTACTTC.

This clone was seen a handful of times. The DNA of the CDR3 is TGTGCCAGCAGCCCCCCCGGCGGCTACACCTTC. Encoded protein: CASSPPGGYTF. The chain joins TRBV7-9 to TRBJ1-2; D call uncertain. V lost 5 bases to trimming and J lost 8 bases, with 9 bases between them. CDR1 SEHNR and CDR2 FQNEAQ come from the germline V gene (reference sequence). This CDR3 is built from 11 residues.

The rearrangement joins TRBV7-3 to TRBJ2-2; tentative D call: TRBD2 (5 bases). The germline V gene has CDR1 SGHTA and CDR2 FQGTGA. V lost 5 bases and J lost 3, with 10 bases in between. There are 14 residues in the CDR3. CDR3 sequence reads: CASSGDGDTGELFF. DNA of the CDR3: TGTGCCAGCAGCGGCGACGGGGACACCGGGGAGCTGTTTTTT.

This clone was observed a few times. J is TRBJ1-1 and V is TRBV14; D is ambiguous. The CDR3 has 16 residues. Deletions cut 4 bases from V and 1 base from J, with 16 bases between. Looked up from germline, CDR1 is SGHDN and CDR2 is FVKESK. In DNA form, the CDR3 reads TGTGCCAGCAGCCCCAACGGGAAAATACGGAACACTGAAGCTTTCTTT. Its protein is CASSPNGKIRNTEAFF.

This clone has only a few counts. The chain joins TRBV18 to TRBJ2-7, with TRBD1 matching 7 bases. The CDR3 spans 14 residues. The ends lost 3 bases at V and 0 bases at J; junction bases unmatched: 2. CDR1 KGHSH and CDR2 LQKENI come from the germline V gene. CDR3 in DNA: TGTGCCAGCTCACCCCAGGGGGACTCCTACGAGCAGTACTTC. This sequence encodes CASSPQGDSYEQYF.